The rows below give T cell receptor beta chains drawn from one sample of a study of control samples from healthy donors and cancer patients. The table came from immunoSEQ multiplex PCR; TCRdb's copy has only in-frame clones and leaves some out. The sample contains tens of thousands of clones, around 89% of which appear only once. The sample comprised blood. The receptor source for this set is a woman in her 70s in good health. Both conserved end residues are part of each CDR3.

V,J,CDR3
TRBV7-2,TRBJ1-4,CASSLGDRRGEKLFF
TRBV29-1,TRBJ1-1,CSARTGGNTEAFF
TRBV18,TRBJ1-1,CASSPQERSEAFF
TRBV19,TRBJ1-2,CASSNPGLRDYGYTF
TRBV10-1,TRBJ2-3,CASSEVRGAGGTQYF
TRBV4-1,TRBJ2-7,CASSQDRGGYEQYF
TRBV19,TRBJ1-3,CASDLGTGGNTIYF
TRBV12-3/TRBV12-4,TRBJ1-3,CASSLVPGNTIYF
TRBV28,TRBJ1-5,CASSPPGQGTLNQPQHF
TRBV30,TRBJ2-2,CAWSRGRAAGELFF
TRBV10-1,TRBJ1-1,CASRELVDTEAFF
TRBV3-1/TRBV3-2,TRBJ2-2,CASSQSGVNTGELFF
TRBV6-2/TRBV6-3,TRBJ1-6,CASSSLFPGQFNSPLHF
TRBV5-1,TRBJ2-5,CASSLAQETQYF